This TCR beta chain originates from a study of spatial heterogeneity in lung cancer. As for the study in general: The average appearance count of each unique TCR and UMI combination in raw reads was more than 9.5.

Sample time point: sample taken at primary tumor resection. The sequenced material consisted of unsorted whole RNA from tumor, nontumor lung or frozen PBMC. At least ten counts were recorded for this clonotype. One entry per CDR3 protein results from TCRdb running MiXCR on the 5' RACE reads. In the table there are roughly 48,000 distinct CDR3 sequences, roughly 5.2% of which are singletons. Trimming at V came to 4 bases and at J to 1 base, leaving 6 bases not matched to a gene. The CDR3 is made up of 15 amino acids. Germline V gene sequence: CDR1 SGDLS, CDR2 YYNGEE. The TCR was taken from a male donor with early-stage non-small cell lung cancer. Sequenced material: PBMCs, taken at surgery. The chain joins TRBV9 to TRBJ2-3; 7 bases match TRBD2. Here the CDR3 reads CASSPYAGGTDTQYF. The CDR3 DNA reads TGTGCCAGCAGCCCCTACGCGGGGGGCACAGATACGCAGTATTTT.